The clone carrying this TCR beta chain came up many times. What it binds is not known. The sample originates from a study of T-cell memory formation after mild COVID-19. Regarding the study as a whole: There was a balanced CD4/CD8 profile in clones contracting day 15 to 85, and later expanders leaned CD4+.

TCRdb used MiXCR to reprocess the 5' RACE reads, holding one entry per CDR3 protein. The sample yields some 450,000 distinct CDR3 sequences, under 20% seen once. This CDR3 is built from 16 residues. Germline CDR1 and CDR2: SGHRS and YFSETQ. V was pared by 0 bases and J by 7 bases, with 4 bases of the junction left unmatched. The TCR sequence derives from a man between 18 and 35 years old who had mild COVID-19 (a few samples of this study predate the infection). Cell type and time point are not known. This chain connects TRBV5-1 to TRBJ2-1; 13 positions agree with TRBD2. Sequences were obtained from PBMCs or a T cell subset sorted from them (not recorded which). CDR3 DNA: TGCGCCAGCAGCTTGGGACTAGCGGGGGGATATAATGAGCAGTTCTTC. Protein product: CASSLGLAGGYNEQFF.